Only a few counts were recorded for the clone carrying this T cell receptor beta chain. No antigen is known for it. Unique molecular identifiers were affixed to single, distinct cDNA molecules. Using its own MiXCR run on the 5' RACE reads, TCRdb lists one record per CDR3 protein. The sample yields about 56,000 distinct CDR3 sequences, around 15% seen once. The germline V and J ends were trimmed by 6 bases and 8 bases, with 16 bases remaining between them. The germline V gene has CDR1 LGHNA and CDR2 YNFKEQ. The CDR3 is made up of 14 amino acids. This entry comes from a study of early T cells in non-severe SARS-CoV-2 infection. Turning to the study itself: Chains were unpaired, as sequencing was done on bulk RNA from unsorted whole blood. Study-wide findings and caveats: VDJdb matching, biased toward anti-spike CD8 responses, missed private and CD4 specificities.

This rearrangement joins TRBV4-2 to TRBJ2-2, with D perhaps matching TRBD2 (6 bases). This clonotype was sampled from an adult who was a healthcare worker with PCR-confirmed SARS-CoV-2 infection or an uninfected control (not recorded which). Here the sequenced sample was whole blood, taken at baseline. This chain's CDR3 is CASRPGDAGGELFF. The CDR3 DNA reads as TGTGCCAGCAGGCCGGGGGACGCAGGTGGGGAGCTGTTTTTT.